Listed below are T cell receptor beta chains from one sample, sequenced in a study of T cells in Graves' hyperthyroidism and ophthalmopathy. TCRdb fed the multiplex PCR reads into MiXCR, producing one record per CDR3 protein. The data hold fewer than 450,000 distinct CDR3 sequences, with about a sixth observed a single time. Sequenced input: blood. The receptors here all came from a woman between 25 and 40 years old with Graves' hyperthyroidism that later progressed to Graves' ophthalmopathy. Each CDR3 is given with its conserved first and last residue. The D gene is left open where the match is weak. Only part of the rows carry a size: once, few, many, or a class if the clone is expanded.

D gene,J gene,V gene,clone size,CDR3 protein
NA,TRBJ2-1,TRBV28,many,CASSTSQVGEFF
NA,TRBJ2-6,TRBV27,NA,CASSLSGLSGANVLTF
NA,TRBJ1-5,TRBV6-1,NA,CASSTRGGLAPGNQPQHF
NA,TRBJ2-1,TRBV15,many,CATRLPRAHEQFF
NA,TRBJ1-5,TRBV5-1,NA,CASSLDPRVRAINQPQHF
NA,TRBJ2-3,TRBV11-2,few,CASSPPPPPGGGTQYF
NA,TRBJ1-5,TRBV11-2,NA,CASSLGGAIGNQPQHF
NA,TRBJ1-6,TRBV2,many,CASSASQSSNSPLHF
NA,TRBJ2-5,TRBV3-1,many,CASSQTRLETQYF
NA,TRBJ1-2,TRBV7-9,many,CASSQGTPSIARGYTF
NA,TRBJ1-1,TRBV20-1,NA,CSAVKGNTEAFF
TRBD1,TRBJ1-1,TRBV15,NA,CATSRALPTLGTGSWVNTEAFF
NA,TRBJ2-1,TRBV6-1,many,CASRRLVIGLTSNEQFF
NA,TRBJ2-1,TRBV7-9,few,CASSLGRGAARNEQFF
NA,TRBJ1-2,TRBV28,few,CASSSHRDQGLYGYTF
NA,TRBJ2-7,TRBV27,few,CASRLQGFAYEQYF
NA,TRBJ1-4,TRBV2,many,CASDPATNEKLFF
NA,TRBJ1-2,TRBV18,NA,CASSPTVLHTF
NA,TRBJ2-1,TRBV28,many,CASRLTGLPYNEQFF
TRBD2,TRBJ2-7,TRBV2,NA,CACRTSGGGYEQYF
NA,TRBJ2-1,TRBV29-1,few,CSVDKLDTGDYNEQFF
NA,TRBJ2-1,TRBV12-3/TRBV12-4,many,CASSSDTGYEQFF
NA,TRBJ1-1,TRBV4-1,many,CASRERGSTEAFF
TRBD1,TRBJ1-5,TRBV27,many,CASGDYGQGDQPQHF
TRBD1,TRBJ1-2,TRBV20-1,many,CSANRQGSPNYGYTF
TRBD2,TRBJ2-1,TRBV5-8,many,CASSATSGGGFRFF
TRBD1,TRBJ2-7,TRBV5-6,few,CASSLDGQGQYF
TRBD1,TRBJ2-1,TRBV11-2,many,CASSRTGYNEQFF
TRBD1,TRBJ1-5,TRBV19,many,CASSTRQGRDSNQPQHF
NA,TRBJ2-3,TRBV29-1,many,CSVEWRADSTDTQYF
NA,TRBJ2-7,TRBV4-1,many,CASSPRGLTYEQYF
NA,TRBJ1-5,TRBV20-1,NA,CSARERPQGLGQPQHF
NA,TRBJ2-5,TRBV4-1,NA,CASSQDRGIGETQYF
NA,TRBJ2-5,TRBV29-1,NA,CSVEAGQETQYF
NA,TRBJ1-5,TRBV7-6,NA,CASSLGVDSNQPQHF
TRBD2,TRBJ2-5,TRBV6-1,many,CASIRLAGVETQYF
NA,TRBJ1-2,TRBV5-1,once,CASSYGQTYYTF
NA,TRBJ2-7,TRBV6-5,few,CASSYSRSSEQYF
NA,TRBJ2-3,TRBV7-9,many,CASSRQADTQYF
NA,TRBJ2-7,TRBV18,many,CASSPRDSRYEQYF
NA,TRBJ2-1,TRBV2,many,CASSELKQFF
TRBD1,TRBJ2-1,TRBV18,many,CASSPRDRVEFNEQFF
NA,TRBJ2-3,TRBV2,many,CASSETEKWGVALDTQYF
NA,TRBJ2-2,TRBV28,NA,CASSQDYTGELFF
TRBD1,TRBJ2-7,TRBV29-1,many,CSAAGQGASYEQYF
NA,TRBJ1-1,TRBV5-5,many,CASSLSGTITEAFF
NA,TRBJ2-7,TRBV7-8,few,CASSLGDSLEGNYEQYF
NA,TRBJ2-1,TRBV20-1,many,CSARVGYNEQFF
NA,TRBJ2-5,TRBV3-1,NA,CASTYGRQKTQYF
NA,TRBJ2-3,TRBV2,many,CASNWNTDTQYF
NA,TRBJ2-5,TRBV2,many,CASSREQRSQETQYF
NA,TRBJ2-7,TRBV5-6,many,CASSLTTTYEQYF
NA,TRBJ1-1,TRBV2,many,CASSEVVGGRAFF
NA,TRBJ1-1,TRBV6-5,many,CASSYSSATNTEAFF
TRBD2,TRBJ2-2,TRBV12-3/TRBV12-4,NA,CASSLLAGGPAGELFF